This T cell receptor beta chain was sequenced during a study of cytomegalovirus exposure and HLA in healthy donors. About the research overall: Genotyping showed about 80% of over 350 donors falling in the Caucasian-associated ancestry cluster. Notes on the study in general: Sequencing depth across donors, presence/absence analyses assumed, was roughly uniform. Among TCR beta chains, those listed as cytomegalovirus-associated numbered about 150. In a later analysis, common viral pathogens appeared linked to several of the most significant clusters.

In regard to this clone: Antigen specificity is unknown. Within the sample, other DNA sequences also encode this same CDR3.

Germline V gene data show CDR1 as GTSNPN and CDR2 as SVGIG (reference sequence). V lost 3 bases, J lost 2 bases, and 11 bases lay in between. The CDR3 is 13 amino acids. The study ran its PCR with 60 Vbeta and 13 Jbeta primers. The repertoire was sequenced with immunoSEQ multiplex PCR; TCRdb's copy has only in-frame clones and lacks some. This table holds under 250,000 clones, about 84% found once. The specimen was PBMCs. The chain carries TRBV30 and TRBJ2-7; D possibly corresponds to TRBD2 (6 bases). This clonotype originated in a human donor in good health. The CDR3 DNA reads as TGTGCCTGGAGCGCCGGAGGGGCCTACGAGCAGTACTTC. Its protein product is CAWSAGGAYEQYF. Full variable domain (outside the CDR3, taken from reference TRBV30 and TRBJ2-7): SQTIHQWPATLVQPVGSPLSLECTVEGTSNPNLYWYRQAAGRGLQLLFYSVGIGQISSEVPQNLSASRPQDRQFILSSKKLLLSDSGFYLCAWSAGGAYEQYFGPGTRLTVT.